A selection of T cell receptor beta chains follows, all from one sample in a study of blood T cell repertoires in COVID-19. This table comes from immunoSEQ multiplex PCR, and its TCRdb copy is limited to in-frame clones, with some not included. Of about 260,000 clones listed, under 90% are singletons. The sample was PBMCs or T cells enriched from blood (not recorded which). The source of these receptors is a man younger than 40 with acute COVID-19. Both conserved end residues are part of each CDR3. The D gene is left open where the match is weak. Expanded clones get a size class; other rows say once, few or many, or leave the size out.

d_call,j_call,v_call,clone_size,cdr3_aa,cdr3_nt
TRBD1,TRBJ2-3,TRBV27,NA,CASSLYWAGGTDTQYF,TGTGCCAGCAGTTTATATTGGGCAGGGGGAACAGATACGCAGTATTTT
NA,TRBJ1-4,TRBV19,few,CASSINAATNEKLFF,TGTGCCAGTAGTATAAATGCAGCAACTAATGAAAAACTGTTTTTT
NA,TRBJ1-2,TRBV19,once,CASSTRREQPSSYGYTF,TGTGCCAGTAGTACTCGGAGAGAACAACCAAGTAGCTATGGCTACACCTTC
TRBD1,TRBJ2-3,TRBV27,NA,CASSLPRGPGDTQYF,TGTGCCAGCAGTTTACCCAGGGGGCCGGGTGATACGCAGTATTTT
TRBD2,TRBJ2-3,TRBV5-1,NA,CASSSTGLATDTQYF,TGCGCCAGCAGCTCTACGGGACTAGCGACAGATACGCAGTATTTT
TRBD1,TRBJ2-2,TRBV19,NA,CASSTLQGANTGELFF,TGTGCCAGTAGTACTTTACAGGGGGCGAACACCGGGGAGCTGTTTTTT
NA,TRBJ1-2,TRBV9,NA,CASSSGRGYGYTF,TGTGCCAGCAGCTCCGGAAGGGGCTATGGCTACACCTTC
NA,TRBJ2-2,TRBV9,NA,CASSSRTGELFF,TGTGCCAGCAGCTCCAGGACCGGGGAGCTGTTTTTT
TRBD1,TRBJ1-2,TRBV27,few,CASSSQGQDGYGYTF,TGTGCCAGCAGTTCTCAGGGACAGGACGGCTATGGCTACACCTTC
NA,TRBJ1-1,TRBV30,NA,CAWVAEGPALRAFF,TGTGCCTGGGTGGCTGAGGGCCCCGCGTTGAGGGCTTTCTTT
NA,TRBJ1-2,TRBV5-1,few,CASKGQTSSNYGYTF,TGCGCCAGCAAAGGACAGACTTCCTCTAACTATGGCTACACCTTC
TRBD2,TRBJ2-1,TRBV5-1,NA,CASSIAGVQGEQFF,TGTGCCAGCAGCATAGCGGGAGTTCAAGGTGAGCAGTTCTTC
NA,TRBJ1-2,TRBV12-3/TRBV12-4,NA,CASSIRGRDGYTF,TGTGCCAGCAGCATACGGGGAAGAGATGGCTACACCTTC
TRBD1,TRBJ1-4,TRBV14,NA,CASSQVNRGRKLFF,TGTGCCAGCAGCCAAGTTAACAGGGGACGAAAACTGTTTTTT
NA,TRBJ1-2,TRBV24-1,NA,CATSDPRDTDYGYTF,TGTGCCACCAGTGATCCCAGGGATACGGACTATGGCTACACCTTC
NA,TRBJ2-1,TRBV7-9,few,CASSPPERNEQFF,TGTGCCAGCAGCCCCCCGGAGCGCAATGAGCAGTTCTTC
NA,TRBJ2-1,TRBV9,NA,CASSVSPRPTGNEQFF,TGTGCCAGCAGCGTTTCCCCTAGACCAACGGGGAATGAGCAGTTCTTC